The 6 T cell receptor beta chains below come from one sample, sequenced in a study of shared clonotypes between healthy human individuals. Sequencing used immunoSEQ multiplex PCR; TCRdb keeps in-frame clones, though not all of them. The sample holds 2 million to 2.5 million clones, under 95% seen once. The sequenced sample was naive CD4+ T cells from PBMCs. Subset in this sample: CD45RA+ positively selected. The receptors derive from a man between 18 and 35 years old in good health. Some clones in this sample may be carry-over from other donors' samples.

This chain links TRBV7-9 with TRBJ2-3; 10 bases match TRBD1. The germline V gene encodes CDR1 SEHNR and CDR2 FQNEAQ (reference sequence). The CDR3 length is 14 residues. V lost 5 bases and J lost 2; bases outside the gene matches: 1. The DNA for the CDR3 is TGTGCCAGCAGCGGACAGGGGGTCACAGATACGCAGTATTTT. It yields the protein CASSGQGVTDTQYF.

The V and J genes are TRBV11-2 and TRBJ2-7; D might be TRBD2 (6 bases). Germline V gene lookup returns CDR1 SGHAT and CDR2 FQNNGV. The CDR3 totals 15 residues. Trimming removed 6 bases from V and 2 bases from J, with 17 bases in between. CDR3 coding DNA: TGTGCCAGCAGTCCCCTGGGGGGTCCCGCCTACGAGCAGTACTTC. Translated: CASSPLGGPAYEQYF.

A few counts support this clone. In DNA form, the CDR3 reads TGTGCCTGGAGGACAGGGAATCAGCCCCAGCATTTT. It translates to CAWRTGNQPQHF. V gene TRBV30 combines with J gene TRBJ1-5; 7 bases fit TRBD1. Trimming at V came to 3 bases and at J to 4 bases, leaving 0 bases not matched to a gene. This CDR3 comprises 12 residues. Germline lookup yields CDR1 GTSNPN and CDR2 SVGIG (reference sequence). Full variable domain (remainder filled in from reference TRBV30 and TRBJ1-5): SQTIHQWPATLVQPVGSPLSLECTVEGTSNPNLYWYRQAAGRGLQLLFYSVGIGQISSEVPQNLSASRPQDRQFILSSKKLLLSDSGFYLCAWRTGNQPQHFGDGTRLSIL.

The V call is TRBV10-3, the J call TRBJ2-5; TRBD2 is a possible D gene (5 bases). Trimming stripped 3 bases from V and 7 bases from J, with 15 bases between. Germline assignment: CDR1 ENHRY and CDR2 SYGVKD. The CDR3 totals 14 residues. The chain's CDR3 is CAISDTGGGGTQYF. The DNA for the CDR3 is TGTGCCATCAGTGATACCGGCGGAGGCGGGACCCAGTACTTC.

The chain joins TRBV28 to TRBJ2-5, with TRBD2 identical over 11 bases. The V gene's germline CDR1 is MDHEN and CDR2 SYDVKM. The CDR3 covers 15 residues. V dropped 4 bases and J dropped 4; count of bases not matched to a gene: 5. CDR3 loop: CASSSLLAGGETQYF. CDR3 DNA sequence: TGTGCCAGCAGTTCCCTCCTAGCGGGAGGAGAGACCCAGTACTTC.

On this clone itself: Additional DNA sequences in this sample encode the identical CDR3. The V gene is TRBV28, the J gene TRBJ1-4, with TRBD1 identical over 10 bases. Losses at the gene ends were 1 base for V and 5 bases for J; bases not matched to a gene: 1. From germline, CDR1 is MDHEN and CDR2 SYDVKM. The CDR3 is 15 amino acids. Here the CDR3 DNA reads TGTGCCAGCAGTTTATCGGGACAGGGGAATGAAAAACTGTTTTTT. The encoded protein is CASSLSGQGNEKLFF.